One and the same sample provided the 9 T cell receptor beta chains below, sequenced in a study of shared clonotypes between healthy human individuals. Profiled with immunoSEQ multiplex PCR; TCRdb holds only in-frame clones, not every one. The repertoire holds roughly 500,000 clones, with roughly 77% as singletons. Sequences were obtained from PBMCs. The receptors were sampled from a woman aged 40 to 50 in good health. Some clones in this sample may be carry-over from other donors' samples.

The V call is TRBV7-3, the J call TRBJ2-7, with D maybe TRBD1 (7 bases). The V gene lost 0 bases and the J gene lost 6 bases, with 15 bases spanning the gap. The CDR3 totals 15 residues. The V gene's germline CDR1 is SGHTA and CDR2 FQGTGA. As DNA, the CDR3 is TGTGCCAGCAGCTTAACGGGTGGAGGGGGCGTCGAGCAGTACTTC. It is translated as CASSLTGGGGVEQYF. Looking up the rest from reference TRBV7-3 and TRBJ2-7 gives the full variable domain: GAGVSQTPSNKVTEKGKYVELRCDPISGHTALYWYRQSLGQGPEFLIYFQGTGAADDSGLPNDRFFAVRPEGSVSTLKIQRTERGDSAVYLCASSLTGGGGVEQYFGPGTRLTVT.

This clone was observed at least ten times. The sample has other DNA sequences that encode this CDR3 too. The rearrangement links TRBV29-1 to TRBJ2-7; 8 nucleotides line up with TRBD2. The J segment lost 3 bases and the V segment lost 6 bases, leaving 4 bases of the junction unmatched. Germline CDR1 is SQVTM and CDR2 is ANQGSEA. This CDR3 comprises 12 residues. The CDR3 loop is CSVYAGGYEQYF. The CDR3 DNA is TGCAGCGTCTACGCGGGGGGCTACGAGCAGTACTTC.

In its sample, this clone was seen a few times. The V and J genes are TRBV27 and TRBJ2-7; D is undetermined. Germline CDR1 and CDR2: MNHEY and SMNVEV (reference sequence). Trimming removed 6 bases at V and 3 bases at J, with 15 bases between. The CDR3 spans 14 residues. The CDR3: CASRARVFIYEQYF. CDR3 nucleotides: TGTGCCAGCAGGGCCCGGGTATTTATCTACGAGCAGTACTTC.

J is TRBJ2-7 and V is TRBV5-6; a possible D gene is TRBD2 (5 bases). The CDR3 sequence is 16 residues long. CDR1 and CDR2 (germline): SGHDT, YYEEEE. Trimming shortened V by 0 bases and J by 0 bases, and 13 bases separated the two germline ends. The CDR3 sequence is CASSLGEGFLSYEQYF. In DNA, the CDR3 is TGTGCCAGCAGCTTGGGTGAGGGATTTCTCTCCTACGAGCAGTACTTC.

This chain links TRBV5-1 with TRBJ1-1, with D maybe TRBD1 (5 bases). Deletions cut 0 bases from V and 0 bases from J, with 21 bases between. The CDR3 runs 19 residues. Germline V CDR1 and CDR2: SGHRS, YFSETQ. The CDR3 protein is CASSLAPGPTYNMNTEAFF. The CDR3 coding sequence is TGCGCCAGCAGCTTGGCTCCGGGGCCTACTTACAACATGAACACTGAAGCTTTCTTT.

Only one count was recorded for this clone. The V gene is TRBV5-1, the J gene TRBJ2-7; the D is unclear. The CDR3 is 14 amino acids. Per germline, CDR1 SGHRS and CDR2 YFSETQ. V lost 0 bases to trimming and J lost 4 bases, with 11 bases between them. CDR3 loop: CASSLVVSPYEQYF. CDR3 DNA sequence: TGCGCCAGCAGCTTGGTGGTATCTCCTTACGAGCAGTACTTC.

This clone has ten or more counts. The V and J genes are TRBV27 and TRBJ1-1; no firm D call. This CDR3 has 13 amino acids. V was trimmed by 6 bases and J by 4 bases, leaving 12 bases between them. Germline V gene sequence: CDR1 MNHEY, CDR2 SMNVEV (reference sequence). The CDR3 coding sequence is TGTGCCAGCAGAGGGTTACGCACCACTGAAGCTTTCTTT. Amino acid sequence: CASRGLRTTEAFF.

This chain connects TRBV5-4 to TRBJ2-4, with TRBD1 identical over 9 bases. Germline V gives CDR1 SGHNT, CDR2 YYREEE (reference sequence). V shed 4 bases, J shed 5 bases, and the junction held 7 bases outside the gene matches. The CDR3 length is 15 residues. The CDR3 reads CASSPQDRGQNIQYF. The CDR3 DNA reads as TGTGCCAGCAGCCCCCAGGACAGGGGACAAAACATTCAGTACTTC.

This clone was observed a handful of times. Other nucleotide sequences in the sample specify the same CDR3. DNA for the CDR3: TGTGCCAGCAGCTTATCCGGCTATGGCTACACCTTC. As protein: CASSLSGYGYTF. The V and J genes are TRBV11-2 and TRBJ1-2; D remains unclear. There are 12 residues in the CDR3. V was trimmed by 2 bases and J by 4 bases, leaving 5 bases between them. Germline lookup yields CDR1 SGHAT and CDR2 FQNNGV.